The 30 T cell receptor beta chains given below trace back to one sample, sequenced in a study of shared clonotypes between healthy human individuals. Only in-frame clones appear in the TCRdb table, and some are missing; sequencing was by immunoSEQ multiplex PCR. The sample holds some 1 million clones; around 74% are singletons and the top ten take about 1.5%. Source material: memory CD4+ T cells sorted from blood. Subset given: CD45RA-negative fraction. Receptor source: a man aged 18 to 35 in good health.

To note about this clone: The identical CDR3 is also encoded by other nucleotide sequences in the sample. This chain links TRBV9 with TRBJ2-1; 7 bases match TRBD2. Germline V lookup: CDR1 SGDLS, CDR2 YYNGEE. The junction had 2 bases not matched to a gene; V was cut back by 0 bases and J by 2 bases. CDR3 length: 15 amino acids. The CDR3 nucleotides are TGTGCCAGCAGCGTAGCCGGGGGGACCTACAATGAGCAGTTCTTC. Translating gives CASSVAGGTYNEQFF.

This chain connects TRBV18 to TRBJ2-2; 12 bases line up with TRBD2. This CDR3 region has 15 residues. Trimming at V came to 3 bases and at J to 6 bases, leaving 2 bases not matched to a gene. Germline CDR1 KGHSH, CDR2 LQKENI. As DNA, the CDR3 is TGTGCCAGCTCACCTGGACTAGCGGGGTCCGGGGAGCTGTTTTTT. The encoded protein is CASSPGLAGSGELFF.

J is TRBJ2-5 and V is TRBV29-1; 7 nucleotides align to TRBD1. Gene TRBJ2-7 matches the end of the DNA better, so the J call may be wrong. Germline values: CDR1 SQVTM, CDR2 ANQGSEA. This CDR3 is 12 amino acids long. The CDR3 here is CSVAIGGDEQYF. The CDR3 DNA reads TGCAGCGTGGCCATAGGGGGCGACGAGCAGTACTTC.

The CDR3 region is CASSGLRYTGELFF. The CDR3 coding sequence is TGTGCCAGTAGTGGGTTGCGGTACACCGGGGAGCTGTTTTTT. The V call is TRBV19, the J call TRBJ2-2; D gene ambiguous. Between the trimmed V and J ends, which lost 5 bases and 3 bases, there was a span of 10 bases. The CDR3 is 14 residues long. CDR1 and CDR2 from the germline V gene are LNHDA and SQIVND (reference sequence).

The chain combines TRBV9 with TRBJ2-6, with D possibly matching TRBD2 (6 bases). CDR3 length: 17 amino acids. Trimming took off 3 bases at V and 0 bases at J, with 13 bases between the two ends. Germline values: CDR1 SGDLS, CDR2 YYNGEE. The CDR3 DNA is TGTGCCAGCAGCGCACGGGACGGGGGCTCTGGGGCCAACGTCCTGACTTTC. It yields the protein CASSARDGGSGANVLTF.

The chain joins TRBV2 to TRBJ1-4; D is perhaps TRBD1 (5 bases). The germline gives CDR1 SNHLY, CDR2 FYNNEI. This CDR3 has 15 amino acids. Trimming cost V 7 bases and J 8 bases, with 20 bases left between them. The chain's CDR3 is CASTLRAAGREKLFF. CDR3 in DNA: TGTGCCAGCACCCTCAGGGCGGCGGGGAGAGAAAAACTGTTTTTT.

This clone occurred many times. V usage is TRBV29-1 and J usage is TRBJ1-5; no definite D call. The CDR3 contains 14 residues. Per germline, CDR1 SQVTM and CDR2 ANQGSEA. The ends were cut back, 6 bases at V and 0 bases at J, with 12 bases in the middle. This chain's CDR3 is CSVSYEFSNQPQHF. DNA for the CDR3: TGCAGCGTGTCCTATGAGTTTAGCAATCAGCCCCAGCATTTT.

This chain joins TRBV5-6 and TRBJ2-2; 11 bases agree with TRBD2. The V gene's germline CDR1 is SGHDT and CDR2 YYEEEE. The trim removed 1 base at V and 4 bases at J, leaving 3 bases unmatched. The CDR3 contains 16 residues. CDR3 nucleotide sequence: TGTGCCAGCAGCTTGACAGGGACTAGCGGCACCGGGGAGCTGTTTTTT. It encodes CASSLTGTSGTGELFF.

CDR3 protein: CASSSRGENTEAFF. DNA for the CDR3: TGCGCCAGCAGCTCGAGGGGCGAAAACACTGAAGCTTTCTTT. The chain recombines TRBV5-1 with TRBJ1-1, with a tentative D call TRBD1 (5 bases). V was shortened by 3 bases and J by 2 bases, with 11 bases between the two germline ends. The germline V gene has CDR1 SGHRS and CDR2 YFSETQ. This CDR3 contains 14 residues.

The genes are TRBV9 and TRBJ2-2, with D perhaps matching TRBD1 (6 bases). Deletions cut 0 bases from V and 6 bases from J, with 15 bases between. Germline V lookup: CDR1 SGDLS, CDR2 YYNGEE. The CDR3 extends over 16 amino acids. CDR3 sequence reads: CASSVAGRTASGELFF. The DNA of the CDR3 is TGTGCCAGCAGCGTAGCGGGACGGACAGCGTCCGGGGAGCTGTTTTTT.

This rearrangement joins TRBV9 to TRBJ2-1; the match to TRBD2 covers 11 bases. Trimming removed 4 bases from V and 7 bases from J; junction bases left unmatched: 4. Per the germline V gene, CDR1 is SGDLS and CDR2 is YYNGEE. The CDR3 consists of 14 residues. CDR3 protein: CASSLAGGLNEQFF. In nucleotides, the CDR3 is TGTGCCAGCAGCCTAGCGGGAGGCTTAAATGAGCAGTTCTTC.

CDR3 loop: CASRRAGTQASGTEAFF. The CDR3, as DNA: TGTGCCAGCAGGCGGGCCGGGACCCAAGCTTCTGGCACTGAAGCTTTCTTT. The V gene is TRBV5-5, the J gene TRBJ1-1; D possibly corresponds to TRBD1 (5 bases). Looked up from germline, CDR1 is SGHKS and CDR2 is YYEKEE (reference sequence). This CDR3 has 17 amino acids. Trimming left V 5 bases short and J 4 bases short, with 24 bases between.

This sequence joins TRBV10-1 and TRBJ2-1; D not certain. The CDR3 totals 15 residues. Trimming stripped 2 bases from V and 0 bases from J, with 8 bases between. CDR1 and CDR2 (germline): WNHNN, SYGVQD (reference sequence). CDR3 sequence: CASSENDSSYNEQFF. CDR3 sequence (DNA): TGCGCCAGCAGTGAGAATGACTCCTCCTACAATGAGCAGTTCTTC.

Remarks on this clone: This sample also contains other DNA sequences that code for the same CDR3. The chain employs TRBV5-1 and TRBJ1-3, with D uncertain. Germline V gene lookup returns CDR1 SGHRS and CDR2 YFSETQ. Trimming took 4 bases from V and 2 from J, leaving 4 bases between them. The CDR3 consists of 12 residues. The chain's CDR3 is CASSPTGNTIYF. The CDR3 DNA sequence: TGCGCCAGCAGCCCGACTGGAAACACCATATATTTT.

A single count supports this clone. V gene TRBV5-1 combines with J gene TRBJ2-1; D remains unclear. V lost 0 bases, J lost 9 bases, and 10 bases lay in between. From germline, CDR1 is SGHRS and CDR2 YFSETQ. The CDR3 length is 13 residues. CDR3 nucleotide sequence: TGCGCCAGCAGCTTGGATCTTTCGGGTGAGCAGTTCTTC. It codes for CASSLDLSGEQFF.

The CDR3, as DNA: TGTGCCAGCAGACCCCAGCGGGGACAGTCCTACGAGCAGTACTTC. Amino acid sequence: CASRPQRGQSYEQYF. The V gene is TRBV7-8, the J gene TRBJ2-7; the D call may be TRBD1 or TRBD2 (7 bases each). Trimming removed 6 bases at V and 1 base at J, with 16 bases between. Per the germline V gene, CDR1 is SGHVS and CDR2 is FQNEAQ. This CDR3 has 15 amino acids.

This clone has a handful of counts. The rearrangement links TRBV10-2 to TRBJ2-5; D call uncertain. The CDR3 runs to 11 residues. Trimming stripped 3 bases from V and 9 bases from J, with 8 bases between. Germline CDR1 reads WSHSY; CDR2 reads SAAADI. CDR3 sequence (DNA): TGCGCCAGCAGTGATGGTTCAGCCCAGTACTTC. Amino acid sequence: CASSDGSAQYF.

The CDR3 DNA sequence: TGTGCCAGCAGAGCGGGACAGGGGGCCAATGAGCAGTTCTTC. As protein: CASRAGQGANEQFF. The chain couples TRBV6-5 to TRBJ2-1; TRBD1 agrees at 12 bases. Germline assignment: CDR1 MNHEY and CDR2 SVGAGI. This CDR3 has 14 residues. V dropped 6 bases and J dropped 6; count of bases not matched to a gene: 3.

The chain is built from TRBV7-2 and TRBJ1-6; tentatively, D is TRBD1 (6 bases). The germline V and J ends were trimmed by 3 bases and 11 bases, with 14 bases remaining between them. This CDR3 region has 14 residues. Germline values: CDR1 SGHTA, CDR2 FQGNSA. CDR3 coding DNA: TGTGCCAGCAGCTTCGCAGGGGCAGGGACACCCCTCCACTTT. Translated, it gives CASSFAGAGTPLHF.

This chain uses TRBV6-1 with TRBJ2-3; D is perhaps TRBD1 (6 bases). The germline gives CDR1 MNHNS, CDR2 SASEGT. The CDR3 covers 17 residues. V was shortened by 3 bases and J by 1 base, with 17 bases between the two germline ends. CDR3 in amino acids: CASSELGGGKRTDTQYF. The CDR3, as DNA: TGTGCCAGCAGTGAGTTGGGTGGGGGCAAACGCACAGATACGCAGTATTTT.

In regard to this clone: Germline is not matched at one junction end, which may reflect a read error. V gene TRBV6-1 combines with J gene TRBJ1-5; D is undetermined. This CDR3 comprises 16 residues. CDR1 and CDR2 from the germline V gene are MNHNS and SASEGT. The CDR3 nucleotides are TGTGCCAGCACTGAAAGGACGGATTATAGCAATCAGCCCCAGCATTTT. This translates into CASTERTDYSNQPQHF.

This chain links TRBV9 with TRBJ2-1; D call uncertain. Trimming shortened V by 0 bases and J by 0 bases, and 7 bases separated the two germline ends. The CDR3 length is 15 residues. The V gene's germline CDR1 is SGDLS and CDR2 YYNGEE. The CDR3 region has the DNA TGTGCCAGCAGCGTAGAGGGTAACTCCTACAATGAGCAGTTCTTC. Its protein is CASSVEGNSYNEQFF.

The chain is built from TRBV10-3 and TRBJ2-7; TRBD1 matches 8 bases. V trimming: 3 bases; J trimming: 2 bases; junction bases outside the gene matches: 12. The germline CDR1 and CDR2 sequences are ENHRY and SYGVKD. CDR3 length: 17 residues. The CDR3 region is CAISEERQGLLAYEQYF. The CDR3 region has the DNA TGTGCCATCAGTGAAGAAAGACAGGGGCTACTCGCCTACGAGCAGTACTTC.

The rearrangement joins TRBV10-3 to TRBJ2-3, with D possibly matching TRBD1 (6 bases). This CDR3 contains 14 residues. V shed 6 bases and J shed 0 bases, with 10 bases lying between them. Germline CDR1 is ENHRY and CDR2 is SYGVKD. The CDR3 reads CAIRSRGSTDTQYF. In DNA, the CDR3 is TGTGCCATCAGGAGCAGGGGTAGCACAGATACGCAGTATTTT.

The genes are TRBV6-1 and TRBJ2-7, with 8 bases fitting TRBD1. Germline loops: CDR1 MNHNS, CDR2 SASEGT. The CDR3 loop spans 14 amino acids. Unmatched junction bases numbered 5, after V lost 5 bases and J lost 2 bases. This CDR3 is CASSIGTGPYEQYF. The DNA of the CDR3 is TGTGCCAGCAGTATCGGGACAGGCCCCTACGAGCAGTACTTC.

This clone was seen a handful of times. The same CDR3 can be traced to other DNA sequences in this sample. The V call is TRBV5-1, the J call TRBJ2-5; D might be TRBD2 (6 bases). This CDR3 contains 14 residues. Germline CDR1 is SGHRS and CDR2 is YFSETQ. Trimming took 0 bases from V and 2 from J, leaving 8 bases between them. The chain's CDR3 is CASSLGAGQETQYF. The CDR3 nucleotides are TGCGCCAGCAGCTTGGGGGCGGGACAAGAGACCCAGTACTTC.

The table lists this clone with a few counts. The V call is TRBV5-1, the J call TRBJ1-2; tentatively, D is TRBD1 (5 bases). The ends were cut back, 4 bases at V and 0 bases at J, with 10 bases in the middle. Looked up from germline, CDR1 is SGHRS and CDR2 is YFSETQ. The CDR3 totals 14 residues. The CDR3 DNA follows: TGCGCCAGCAGCACCGACAGTACTAACTATGGCTACACCTTC. This codes for CASSTDSTNYGYTF. Supplemented by reference TRBV5-1 and TRBJ1-2, the full variable domain reads KAGVTQTPRYLIKTRGQQVTLSCSPISGHRSVSWYQQTPGQGLQFLFEYFSETQRNKGNFPGRFSGRQFSNSRSEMNVSTLELGDSALYLCASSTDSTNYGYTFGSGTRLTVV.

This sequence joins TRBV6-5 and TRBJ2-7; D not certain. The germline V gene encodes CDR1 MNHEY and CDR2 SVGAGI. V was clipped by 0 bases and J by 3 bases, with 9 bases between them. The CDR3 spans 14 residues. The CDR3 here is CASSYSSWRYEQYF. CDR3 bases: TGTGCCAGCAGTTACTCTTCGTGGCGCTACGAGCAGTACTTC.

The J gene is TRBJ2-5, the V gene TRBV4-1; the D gene could be TRBD1 or TRBD2 (5 bases each). Germline V gene sequence: CDR1 MGHRA, CDR2 YSYEKL. The CDR3 length is 14 residues. The V end lost 4 bases, the J end lost 4 bases, and 13 bases lay between the germline ends. In nucleotides, the CDR3 is TGCGCCAGCAGCCCGGGACCCCAACGAGAGACCCAGTACTTC. It translates to CASSPGPQRETQYF.

This sequence joins TRBV5-1 and TRBJ2-6, with D possibly matching TRBD1 (5 bases). Trimming stripped 5 bases from V and 1 base from J, with 16 bases between. The CDR3 has 17 amino acids. Germline V gene data show CDR1 as SGHRS and CDR2 as YFSETQ. CDR3 nucleotides: TGCGCCAGCAGTATCACAGGTAGTAGGTCTGGGGCCAACGTCCTGACTTTC. Its translation: CASSITGSRSGANVLTF.